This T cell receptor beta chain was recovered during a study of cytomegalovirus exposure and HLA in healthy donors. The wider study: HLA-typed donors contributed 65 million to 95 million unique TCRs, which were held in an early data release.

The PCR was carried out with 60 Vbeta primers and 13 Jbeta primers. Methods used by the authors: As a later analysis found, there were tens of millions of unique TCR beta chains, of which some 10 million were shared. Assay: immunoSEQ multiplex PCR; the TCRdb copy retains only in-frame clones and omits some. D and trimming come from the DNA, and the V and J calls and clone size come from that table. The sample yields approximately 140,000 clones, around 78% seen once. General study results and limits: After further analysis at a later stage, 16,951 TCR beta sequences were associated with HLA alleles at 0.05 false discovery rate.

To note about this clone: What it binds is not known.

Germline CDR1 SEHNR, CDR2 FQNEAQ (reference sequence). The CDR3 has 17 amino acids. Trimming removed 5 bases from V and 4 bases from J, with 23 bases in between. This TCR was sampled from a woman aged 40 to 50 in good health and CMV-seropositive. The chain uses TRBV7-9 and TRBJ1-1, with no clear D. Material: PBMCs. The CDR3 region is CASSPPGWQLFGTEAFF. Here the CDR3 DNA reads TGTGCCAGCAGCCCCCCCGGGTGGCAGCTATTTGGCACTGAAGCTTTCTTT. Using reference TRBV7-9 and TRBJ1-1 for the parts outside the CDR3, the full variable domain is DTGVSQNPRHKITKRGQNVTFRCDPISEHNRLYWYRQTLGQGPEFLTYFQNEAQLEKSRLLSDRFSAERPKGSFSTLEIQRTEQGDSAMYLCASSPPGWQLFGTEAFFGQGTRLTVV.